This TCR beta chain is from a study of T cell responses to AZD1222 COVID-19 vaccine. General study results and limits: Repertoires were obtained only post-peak T cell response.

Assay: immunoSEQ multiplex PCR; the TCRdb copy retains only in-frame clones and omits some. The sample lists 90,000 to 100,000 clones, 88% seen once, with 15% to 20% in the top ten. Second-dose schedules of about 4 or about 12 weeks were combined. Germline-derived CDR1 and CDR2 are KGHSH and LQKENI. With 3 bases removed from V and 2 bases from J, the gap between germline ends came to 14 bases. The CDR3 is 15 amino acids. With respect to this clone: The antigen remains undetermined.

The sequences come from peripheral blood, collected 28 days after the second AZD1222 dose. The sequence derives from an adult who received the AZD1222 COVID-19 vaccine. The genes are TRBV18 and TRBJ2-7; D unclear. CDR3 DNA sequence: TGTGCCAGCTCACCCCTTGAGGCCAGTCCCTACGAGCAGTACTTC. It encodes CASSPLEASPYEQYF.